The rows below give T cell receptor beta chains drawn from one sample of a study of regulatory T cells in long-lasting Graves disease. TCRdb called the multiplex PCR reads again in MiXCR, with one record for every CDR3 protein. The sample yields more than 450,000 distinct CDR3 sequences, roughly 15% seen once. The sample was also reused in another study, on T cells in Graves' hyperthyroidism and ophthalmopathy.

Source: peripheral blood mononuclear cells (PBMCs), taken at new diagnosis, from a patient treated with antithyroid drugs. These receptors were collected from a man aged 40-50 years with Graves disease. Each CDR3 is given with its conserved first and last residue. D genes are given only for firm matches. Some rows mark clone size as missing; the rest say once, few, many or name a class of expanded clone.

TRBD2	many	TRBV5-6	TRBJ2-7	15	TGTGCCAGCAGCCTCACTAGCGGTGCATCCTACGAGCAGTACTTC	CASSLTSGASYEQYF
.	.	TRBV15	TRBJ1-5	14	TGTGCCACCAGCGGAAGGCGAGGCAATCAGCCCCAGCATTTT	CATSGRRGNQPQHF
.	many	TRBV7-9	TRBJ2-2	13	TGTGCCAGCAGCTCAGAGAACACCGGGGAGCTGTTTTTT	CASSSENTGELFF
.	many	TRBV6-1	TRBJ1-1	14	TGTGCCAGCAGTGGGAAACAGGGGAACACTGAAGCTTTCTTT	CASSGKQGNTEAFF
TRBD2	.	TRBV20-1	TRBJ2-7	14	TGCAGTGCTAGAGATAGCGGGAGGTCCTACGAGCAGTACTTC	CSARDSGRSYEQYF
.	many	TRBV18	TRBJ1-2	12	TGTGCCAGCTCACTCCGAGATGGAGGCTACACCTTC	CASSLRDGGYTF
TRBD2	.	TRBV11-2	TRBJ2-1	20	TGTGCCAGCGACGCTTCGGGAGGACGTGGAGCGGGAGGAGGGTACAATGAGCAGTTCTTC	CASDASGGRGAGGGYNEQFF
.	.	TRBV10-1	TRBJ2-6	16	TGCGCCAGCAGTGGTTCTGTGGGCTCTGGGGCCAACGTCCTGACTTTC	CASSGSVGSGANVLTF
.	.	TRBV5-1	TRBJ2-3	17	TGCGCCAGCAGCCAAAACAGGGGAAGCGGGAGTACAGATACGCAGTATTTT	CASSQNRGSGSTDTQYF
TRBD1	few	TRBV7-2	TRBJ1-2	16	TGTGCCAGCAGCTTAGACGGGAAGGGGGCGTACTATGGCTACACCTTC	CASSLDGKGAYYGYTF
TRBD1	few	TRBV20-1	TRBJ2-3	12	TGCAGCGGGGGACAGGGGGCAGATACGCAGTATTTT	CSGGQGADTQYF
.	few	TRBV20-1	TRBJ2-6	12	TGCAGTGCTAGAGATGTGGCCAACGTCCTGACTTTC	CSARDVANVLTF
.	many	TRBV18	TRBJ1-4	14	TGTGCCAGCTCACCACGGGAAGTTAATGAAAAACTGTTTTTT	CASSPREVNEKLFF
TRBD2	.	TRBV5-4	TRBJ2-2	15	TGTGCCAGCAGATCCTCTAGCGGCTACACCGGGGAGCTGTTTTTT	CASRSSSGYTGELFF
.	many	TRBV6-2/TRBV6-3	TRBJ1-2	13	TGTGCCAGCAGTTACGGAGTTCGATCTGGCTACACCTTC	CASSYGVRSGYTF
TRBD1	many	TRBV7-9	TRBJ2-7	13	TGTGCCAGCAGGAAAGGGGGCGGCTACGAGCAGTACTTC	CASRKGGGYEQYF
.	few	TRBV28	TRBJ2-7	14	TGTGCCAGCAGTTTAAATGCCTTAAGCTACGAGCAGTACTTC	CASSLNALSYEQYF
.	few	TRBV18	TRBJ2-7	14	TGTGCCAGCTCACTCGACTATGTCTCCTACGAGCAGTACTTC	CASSLDYVSYEQYF
.	many	TRBV6-1	TRBJ1-5	15	TGTGCCAGCAGTGCCGGGGATCGCAGCAATCAGCCCCAGCATTTT	CASSAGDRSNQPQHF
.	.	TRBV15	TRBJ1-1	14	TGTGCCACCAGCAGAGGAGATACAGGCGCTGAAGCTTTCTTT	CATSRGDTGAEAFF
TRBD2	.	TRBV5-4	TRBJ2-2	19	TGTGCCAGCAGCATCGCGGGACTAGTAAGCTCCCGGGGCACCGGGGAGCTGTTTTTT	CASSIAGLVSSRGTGELFF
TRBD1	.	TRBV9	TRBJ1-2	14	TGTGCCAGCAGTAAAGGACAGGGGCTTTATGGCTACACCTTC	CASSKGQGLYGYTF
.	.	TRBV15	TRBJ2-7	14	TGTGCCACCAGCAGATCCGGGTCCACCTACGAGCAGTACTTC	CATSRSGSTYEQYF
TRBD2	.	TRBV19	TRBJ2-3	15	TGTGCCAGTAGTATGTTCGCGGGAGACACAGATACGCAGTATTTT	CASSMFAGDTDTQYF
.	.	TRBV29-1	TRBJ2-7	12	TGCAGCGTTGAATCAGGGCGTTACGAGCAGTACTTC	CSVESGRYEQYF
TRBD1	many	TRBV11-2	TRBJ2-7	16	TGTGCCAGCAGTTCCATCGGGACAGGACGCTCCCACGAGCAGTACTTC	CASSSIGTGRSHEQYF
.	many	TRBV27	TRBJ1-5	13	TGTGCCAGCAGTATCCGACACAATCAGCCCCAGCATTTT	CASSIRHNQPQHF
.	.	TRBV20-1	TRBJ1-4	14	TGCAGTGCTAGCTTACCCGGTACTAATGAAAAACTGTTTTTT	CSASLPGTNEKLFF
.	few	TRBV4-1	TRBJ1-5	15	TGCGCCAGCAGCCAAGAATGGACAGCTAATCAGCCCCAGCATTTT	CASSQEWTANQPQHF
TRBD1	.	TRBV20-1	TRBJ2-2	19	TGCAGTGCTATTTCTATCCGGGACAGGCTTATTTCGAACACCGGGGAGCTGTTTTTT	CSAISIRDRLISNTGELFF
TRBD1	many	TRBV11-2	TRBJ2-5	15	TGTGCCAGCAGCTTAGCGGGACAGGGGGCAGAGACCCAGTACTTC	CASSLAGQGAETQYF
.	many	TRBV12-3/TRBV12-4	TRBJ1-5	15	TGTGCCAGCAGTTTCAGGTTCTATAGCAATCAGCCCCAGCATTTT	CASSFRFYSNQPQHF
TRBD1	many	TRBV28	TRBJ2-3	15	TGTGCCAGCAGTCCGTGGACAGGGGAAGGGGATACGCAGTATTTT	CASSPWTGEGDTQYF
.	few	TRBV5-1	TRBJ1-2	14	TGCGCCAGCAGCCTACAGGAGACTCCGGATGGCTACACCTTC	CASSLQETPDGYTF
TRBD2	many	TRBV20-1	TRBJ2-7	16	TGCAGTGCTAGAGTATCCTCTAGCGGGAGGTTCTACGAGCAGTACTTC	CSARVSSSGRFYEQYF
TRBD2	few	TRBV29-1	TRBJ2-3	14	TGCAGCGTTAGGACTAGCGGTAGCACAGATACGCAGTATTTT	CSVRTSGSTDTQYF
TRBD2	.	TRBV7-9	TRBJ2-1	12	TGTGCCAGCAGCTTAGGGGGGGGGAAGCAGTTCTTC	CASSLGGGKQFF
.	many	TRBV7-2	TRBJ1-1	12	TGTGCCAGCAGCTTAGCGTGGAGAGGAGCTTTCTTT	CASSLAWRGAFF
.	.	TRBV12-5	TRBJ1-1	15	TGTGCTAGTGGTATCAACCTCGGACCGAACACTGAAGCTTTCTTT	CASGINLGPNTEAFF
TRBD2	.	TRBV5-1	TRBJ2-7	16	TGCGCCAGCAGCCAGCCGCGGGCGGGAGTTGTCCACGAGCAGTACTTC	CASSQPRAGVVHEQYF
.	few	TRBV28	TRBJ1-6	13	TGTGCCAGCAGTTTGGACCTTAATTCACCCCTCCACTTT	CASSLDLNSPLHF
TRBD2	.	TRBV18	TRBJ2-7	16	TGTGCCAGCTCCCGGGGACTAGCGGGGACCTCCTACGAGCAGTACTTC	CASSRGLAGTSYEQYF
TRBD2	many	TRBV11-3	TRBJ2-1	15	TGTGCCAGCAGCCAGGAAGCGGGAGCCAGGAATGAGCAGTTCTTC	CASSQEAGARNEQFF